The T cell receptor beta chain under discussion was sequenced for a study of early T cells in non-severe SARS-CoV-2 infection. Study as a whole: The input, bulk RNA from unsorted whole blood, was sequenced, and chains were unpaired. Notes on the study in general: Reliance on VDJdb matching favored anti-spike CD8 responses; private and CD4 specificities were missed.

This clonotype was seen a few times. Its target is unknown. Unique molecular identifiers tagged individual cDNA molecules. A single record per CDR3 protein comes from TCRdb applying MiXCR to the 5' RACE reads. Of tens of thousands of distinct CDR3 sequences listed, about 3.9% are singletons. The TCR was taken from an adult who was a healthcare worker with PCR-confirmed SARS-CoV-2 infection or an uninfected control (not recorded which). Material: whole blood.

The CDR3 loop is CSVDTTDTQYF. The CDR3 bases are TGCAGCGTTGACACCACAGATACGCAGTATTTT. The V gene is TRBV29-1, the J gene TRBJ2-3; no clear D. Trimming left V 3 bases short and J 2 bases short, with 3 bases between. This CDR3 contains 11 residues. Looked up from germline, CDR1 is SQVTM and CDR2 is ANQGSEA.